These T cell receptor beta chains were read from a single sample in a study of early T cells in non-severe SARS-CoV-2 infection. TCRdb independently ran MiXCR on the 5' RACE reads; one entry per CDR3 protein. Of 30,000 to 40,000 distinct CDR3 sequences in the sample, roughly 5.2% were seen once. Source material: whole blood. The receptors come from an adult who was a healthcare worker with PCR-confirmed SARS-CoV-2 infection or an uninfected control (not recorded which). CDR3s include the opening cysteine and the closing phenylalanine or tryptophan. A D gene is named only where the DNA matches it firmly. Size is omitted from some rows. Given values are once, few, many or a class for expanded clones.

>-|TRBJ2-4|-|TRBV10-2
CASSEPHVAKNIQYF
TGCGCCAGCAGTGAGCCCCACGTAGCCAAAAACATTCAGTACTTC
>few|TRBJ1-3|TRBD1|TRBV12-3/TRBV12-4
CAGGTATSGNTIYF
TGTGCCGGGGGGACAGCCACCTCTGGAAACACCATATATTTT
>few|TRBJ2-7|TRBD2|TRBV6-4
CANSDPPLIMSGELPYEQYF
TGTGCCAACAGTGACCCCCCTCTGATTATGAGCGGGGAGTTACCCTACGAGCAGTACTTC
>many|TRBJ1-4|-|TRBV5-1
CASSLGGTNEKLFF
TGCGCCAGCAGCTTGGGAGGAACTAATGAAAAACTGTTTTTT
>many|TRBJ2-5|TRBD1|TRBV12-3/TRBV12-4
CASILGQAPQETQYF
TGTGCCAGCATCTTAGGACAGGCCCCCCAAGAGACCCAGTACTTC
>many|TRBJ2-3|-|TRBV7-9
CASSLVGDVAQYF
TGTGCCAGCAGCTTAGTTGGTGATGTTGCGCAGTATTTT
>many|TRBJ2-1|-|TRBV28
CASRFSNEQFF
TGTGCCAGCAGATTCAGTAATGAGCAGTTCTTC
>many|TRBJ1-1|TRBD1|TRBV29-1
CSVRTGTGSLEAFF
TGCAGCGTTCGAACCGGGACAGGGAGCCTCGAAGCTTTCTTT
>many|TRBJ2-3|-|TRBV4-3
CASSQEAGGDTQYF
TGCGCCAGCAGCCAAGAGGCAGGCGGAGATACGCAGTATTTT
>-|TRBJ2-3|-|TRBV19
CASSLKGKPDTQYF
TGTGCCAGTAGTCTCAAGGGGAAACCAGATACGCAGTATTTT
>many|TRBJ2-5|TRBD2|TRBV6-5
CASSRAGTSGGETQYF
TGTGCCAGCAGTCGAGCCGGGACTAGCGGGGGTGAGACCCAGTACTTC
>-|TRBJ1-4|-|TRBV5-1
CASSLDFATNEKLFF
TGCGCCAGCAGCTTGGACTTTGCAACTAATGAAAAACTGTTTTTT
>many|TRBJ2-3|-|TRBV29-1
CSVEDVSGTSTDTQYF
TGCAGCGTTGAAGATGTATCGGGTACTAGCACAGATACGCAGTATTTT
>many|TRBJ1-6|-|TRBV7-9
CASSFSGTYNSPLHF
TGTGCCAGCAGCTTTTCAGGGACGTATAATTCACCCCTCCACTTT
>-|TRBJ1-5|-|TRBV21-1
CASSKSDGAHVPGNQPQHF
TGTGCCAGCAGCAAGTCTGACGGTGCCCACGTCCCTGGTAATCAGCCCCAGCATTTT
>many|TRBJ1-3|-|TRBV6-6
CASSYFGSSENTIYF
TGTGCCAGCAGTTACTTTGGATCCTCTGAAAACACCATATATTTT
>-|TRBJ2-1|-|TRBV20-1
CSARDFGTPWNEQFF
TGCAGTGCTAGAGATTTCGGGACCCCTTGGAATGAGCAGTTCTTC
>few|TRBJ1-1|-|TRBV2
CASSGATGNTEAFF
TGTGCCAGCAGTGGGGCGACGGGTAACACTGAAGCTTTCTTT
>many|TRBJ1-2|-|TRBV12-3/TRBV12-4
CASSLLFATAANYGYTF
TGTGCCAGCAGTTTGTTATTTGCAACTGCAGCTAACTATGGCTACACCTTC
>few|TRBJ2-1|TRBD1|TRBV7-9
CASSVTGTGSYNEQFF
TGTGCCAGCAGCGTAACCGGGACAGGGTCCTACAATGAGCAGTTCTTC
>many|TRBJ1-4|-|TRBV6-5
CASSYGGTNEKLFF
TGTGCCAGCAGTTACGGGGGGACTAATGAAAAACTGTTTTTT
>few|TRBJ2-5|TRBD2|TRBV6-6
CASSYSAGGLQETQYF
TGTGCCAGCAGTTACTCGGCGGGAGGGCTACAAGAGACCCAGTACTTC
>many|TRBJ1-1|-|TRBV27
CASSPLGLNTEAFF
TGTGCCAGCAGTCCTCTCGGACTGAACACTGAAGCTTTCTTT
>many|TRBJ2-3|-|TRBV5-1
CASSLSGYPTDTQYF
TGCGCCAGCAGCTTATCAGGGTATCCCACAGATACGCAGTATTTT
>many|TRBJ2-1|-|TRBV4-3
CASSQGATGNEQFF
TGCGCCAGCAGCCAAGGGGCAACCGGGAATGAGCAGTTCTTC
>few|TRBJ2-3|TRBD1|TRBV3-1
CASSPARQGWNPDTQYF
TGTGCCAGCAGCCCCGCCCGACAGGGGTGGAACCCAGATACGCAGTATTTT
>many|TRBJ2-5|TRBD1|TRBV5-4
CASSLRGQGKETQYF
TGTGCCAGCAGCTTAAGGGGACAGGGGAAAGAGACCCAGTACTTC
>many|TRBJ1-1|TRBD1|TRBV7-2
CASSLDRGPGTEAFF
TGTGCCAGCAGCTTGGACAGGGGGCCGGGCACTGAAGCTTTCTTT
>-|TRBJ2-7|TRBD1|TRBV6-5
CASSRTGVDEQYF
TGTGCCAGTTCCCGGACAGGGGTCGACGAGCAGTACTTC
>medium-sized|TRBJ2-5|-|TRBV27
CASSFLGPKETQYF
TGTGCCAGCAGTTTCCTGGGCCCTAAAGAGACCCAGTACTTC
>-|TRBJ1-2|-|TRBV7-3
CASSSTAGQQYGYTF
TGTGCCAGCAGCTCCACAGCCGGACAGCAATATGGCTACACCTTC
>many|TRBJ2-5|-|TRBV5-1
CASSPGARWSEETQYF
TGCGCCAGCAGCCCGGGAGCCCGTTGGAGCGAAGAGACCCAGTACTTC
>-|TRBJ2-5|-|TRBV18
CASSAEPETQYF
TGTGCCAGCTCAGCGGAGCCAGAGACCCAGTACTTC
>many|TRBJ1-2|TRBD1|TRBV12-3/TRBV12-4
CASSLSRGLYTF
TGTGCCAGCAGTTTATCAAGGGGGCTATACACCTTC
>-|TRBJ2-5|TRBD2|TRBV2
CASRGLAGWGTQYF
TGTGCCAGCCGCGGACTAGCGGGGTGGGGGACCCAGTACTTC
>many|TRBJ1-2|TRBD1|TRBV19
CASSPKVDRGYGYTF
TGTGCCAGTAGTCCAAAGGTGGACAGGGGCTATGGCTACACCTTC
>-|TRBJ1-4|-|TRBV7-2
CASKRGANEKLFF
TGTGCCAGCAAGAGGGGGGCCAATGAAAAACTGTTTTTT
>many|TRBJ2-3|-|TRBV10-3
CAISRTEGTDTQYF
TGTGCCATCAGCCGGACAGAGGGCACAGATACGCAGTATTTT
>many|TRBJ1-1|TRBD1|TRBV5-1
CASSSWTGSSNTEAFF
TGCGCCAGCAGCTCCTGGACAGGGAGTTCGAACACTGAAGCTTTCTTT
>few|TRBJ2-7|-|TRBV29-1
CSVGHGRGEQYF
TGCAGCGTTGGGCACGGCAGGGGCGAGCAGTACTTC
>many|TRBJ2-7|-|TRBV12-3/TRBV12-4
CASTQSGSPKGEQYF
TGTGCCAGCACTCAATCCGGGTCCCCTAAAGGCGAGCAGTACTTC
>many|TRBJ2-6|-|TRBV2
CASSVRGRSSGANVLTF
TGTGCCAGCAGTGTCAGGGGAAGGAGCTCTGGGGCCAACGTCCTGACTTTC
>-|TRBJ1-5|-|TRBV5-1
CASSPTGGSDQPQHF
TGCGCCAGCAGCCCCACGGGAGGATCTGATCAGCCCCAGCATTTT
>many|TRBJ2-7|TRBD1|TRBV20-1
CSARDIQGAYEQYF
TGCAGTGCTAGAGATATCCAGGGGGCCTACGAGCAGTACTTC
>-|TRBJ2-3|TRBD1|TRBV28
CASRTGQPSTDTQYF
TGTGCCAGCAGGACGGGACAGCCAAGCACAGATACGCAGTATTTT
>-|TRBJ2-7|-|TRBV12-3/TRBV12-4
CASSLVGTRLGEQYF
TGTGCCAGCAGTCTAGTCGGTACTAGGCTGGGGGAGCAGTACTTC
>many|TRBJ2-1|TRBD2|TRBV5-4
CASSSSSRGASYNEQFF
TGTGCCAGCAGCTCGTCTTCGCGGGGGGCCTCCTACAATGAGCAGTTCTTC
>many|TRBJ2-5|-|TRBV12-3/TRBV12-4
CASSLGTAALLGTQYF
TGTGCCAGCAGTTTAGGGACCGCCGCCTTGCTTGGGACCCAGTACTTC
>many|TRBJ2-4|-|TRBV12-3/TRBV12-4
CASSSRTNIQYF
TGTGCCAGCAGTTCCCGGACAAACATTCAGTACTTC
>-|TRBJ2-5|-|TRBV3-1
CASSQDLAGWQTQYF
TGTGCCAGCAGCCAAGATCTGGCAGGGTGGCAGACCCAGTACTTC
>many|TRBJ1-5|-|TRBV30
CAWSGGGAQPQHF
TGTGCCTGGAGCGGAGGAGGGGCACAGCCCCAGCATTTT
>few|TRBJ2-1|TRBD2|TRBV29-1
CSVDRAGGPNEQFF
TGCAGCGTTGATCGGGCGGGAGGACCTAATGAGCAGTTCTTC
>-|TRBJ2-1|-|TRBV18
CASSLYPPLSYNEQFF
TGTGCCAGCTCACTCTACCCCCCACTCTCCTACAATGAGCAGTTCTTC
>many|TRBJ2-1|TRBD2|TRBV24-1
CATSDLREGGEQFF
TGTGCCACCAGTGATTTGCGGGAGGGCGGTGAGCAGTTCTTC
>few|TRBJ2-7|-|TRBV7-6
CASSLAGVPEVYF
TGTGCCAGCAGCTTAGCGGGGGTCCCTGAGGTTTACTTC
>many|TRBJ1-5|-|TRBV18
CASSRTVNQPQHF
TGTGCCAGCTCACGGACAGTTAATCAGCCCCAGCATTTT
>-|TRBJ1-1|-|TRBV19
CASSDWGGVDTEAFF
TGTGCCAGTAGTGATTGGGGGGGCGTAGACACTGAAGCTTTCTTT
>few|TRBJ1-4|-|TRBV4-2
CASSQEAHNEKLFF
TGTGCCAGCAGCCAAGAGGCCCATAATGAAAAACTGTTTTTT